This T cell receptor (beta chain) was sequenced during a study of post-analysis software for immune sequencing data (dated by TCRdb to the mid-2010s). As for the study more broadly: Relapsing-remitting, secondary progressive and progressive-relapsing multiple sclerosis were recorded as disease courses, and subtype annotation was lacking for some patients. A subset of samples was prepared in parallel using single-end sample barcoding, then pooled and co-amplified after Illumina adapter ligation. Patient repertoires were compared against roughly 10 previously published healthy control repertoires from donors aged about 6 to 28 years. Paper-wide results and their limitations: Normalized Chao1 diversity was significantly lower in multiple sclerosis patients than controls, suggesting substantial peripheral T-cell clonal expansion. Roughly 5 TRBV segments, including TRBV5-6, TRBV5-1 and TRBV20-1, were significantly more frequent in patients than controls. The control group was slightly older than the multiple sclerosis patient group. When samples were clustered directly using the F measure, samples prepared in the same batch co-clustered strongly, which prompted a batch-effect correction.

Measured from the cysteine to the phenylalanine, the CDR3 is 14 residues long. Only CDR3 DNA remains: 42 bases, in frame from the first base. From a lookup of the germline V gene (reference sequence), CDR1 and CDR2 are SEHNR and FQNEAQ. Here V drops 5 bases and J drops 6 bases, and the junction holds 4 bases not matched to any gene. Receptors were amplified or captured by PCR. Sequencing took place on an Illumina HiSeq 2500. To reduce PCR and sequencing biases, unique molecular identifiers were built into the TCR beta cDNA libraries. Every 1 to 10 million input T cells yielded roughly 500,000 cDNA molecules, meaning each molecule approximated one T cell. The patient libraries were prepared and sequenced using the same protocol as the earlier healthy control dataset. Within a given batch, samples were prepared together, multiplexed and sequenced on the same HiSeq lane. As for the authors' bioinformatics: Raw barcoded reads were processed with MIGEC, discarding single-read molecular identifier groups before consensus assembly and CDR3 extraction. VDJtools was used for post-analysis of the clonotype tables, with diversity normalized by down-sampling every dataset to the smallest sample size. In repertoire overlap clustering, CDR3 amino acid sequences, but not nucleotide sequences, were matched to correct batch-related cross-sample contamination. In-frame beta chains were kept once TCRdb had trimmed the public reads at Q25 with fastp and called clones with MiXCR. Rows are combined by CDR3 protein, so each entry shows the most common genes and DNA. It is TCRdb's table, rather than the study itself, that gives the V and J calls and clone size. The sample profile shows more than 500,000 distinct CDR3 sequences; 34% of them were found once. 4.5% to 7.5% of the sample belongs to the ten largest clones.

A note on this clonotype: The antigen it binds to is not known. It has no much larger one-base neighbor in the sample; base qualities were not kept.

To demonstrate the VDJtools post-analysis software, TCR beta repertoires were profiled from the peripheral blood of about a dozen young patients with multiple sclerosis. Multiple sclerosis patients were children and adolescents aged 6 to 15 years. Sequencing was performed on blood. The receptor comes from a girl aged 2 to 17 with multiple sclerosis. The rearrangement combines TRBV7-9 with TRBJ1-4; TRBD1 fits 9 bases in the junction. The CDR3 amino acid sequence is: CASSPGTGYEKLFF. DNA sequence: TGTGCCAGCAGCCCCGGGACAGGGTATGAAAAACTGTTTTTT.